The next 2 T cell receptor beta chains were all read from a single sample in a study of beta chain features in type 1 diabetes. Regarding the study as a whole: Moderately but significantly shorter TCRB CDR3s were found in Type 1 diabetes patients in all four CD4+ subsets.

TCRB transcripts that were expressed got sequenced, as all of the isolated RNA had been reverse transcribed. Profiled with immunoSEQ multiplex PCR; TCRdb holds only in-frame clones, not every one. The repertoire holds roughly 730,000 clones, with 13% as singletons. For these receptors, no antigen is known. Sequences were obtained from naive CD4+ T cells from blood. These TCRs come from a man between 18 and 35 years old with type 1 diabetes.

This clone was recorded a few times. CDR3 protein: CASSLLDRDVGEQYF. The CDR3 DNA sequence: TGTGCCAGCAGCTTGCTGGACAGGGACGTCGGCGAGCAGTACTTC. The rearrangement uses TRBV5-6 and TRBJ2-7, with 8 bases lining up with TRBD1. Germline V lookup: CDR1 SGHDT, CDR2 YYEEEE. J lost 6 bases, V lost 1 base, and 9 bases had no gene match. The CDR3 runs to 15 residues.

This clone has just a few counts. The chain employs TRBV18 and TRBJ1-5; 10 bases fit TRBD1. Germline V gives CDR1 KGHSH, CDR2 LQKENI. With 6 bases clipped from V and 3 bases from J, the junction kept 5 bases outside the gene matches. The CDR3 covers 15 residues. The CDR3 DNA sequence: TGTGCCAGCTCCCCGGGACAGGGGTACAATCAGCCCCAGCATTTT. Its translation: CASSPGQGYNQPQHF.